This is a list of T cell receptor beta chains from one sample in a study of T cell responses to AZD1222 COVID-19 vaccine. Profiling relied on immunoSEQ multiplex PCR, and the TCRdb table lists in-frame clones only, not all of them. This table has some 100,000 clones, around 83% appearing once. The sequencing here drew on peripheral blood, taken 28 days after the second AZD1222 dose. The source is an adult who received the AZD1222 COVID-19 vaccine. Each CDR3 is given with its conserved first and last residue. The D gene is left open where the match is weak. Clone size is shown for a subset of rows, as once, few, many or a class of expanded clone.

cdr3_nt cdr3_aa v_call d_call j_call clone_size
TGTGCCAGCAGTTACTCTCACAGGCGCCCCTACGAGCAGTACTTC CASSYSHRRPYEQYF TRBV6-5 . TRBJ2-7 .
TGTGCCAGTAGTATATATCCAGTGCCAGGAGAAAACATTCAGTACTTC CASSIYPVPGENIQYF TRBV19 . TRBJ2-4 .
TGTGCCAGCATTAAGGGGACGGGTCAGCCCCAGCATTTT CASIKGTGQPQHF TRBV2 . TRBJ1-5 .
TGTGCCAGCAGTTATGTGCAAGGTGGACAGCCCCAGCATTTT CASSYVQGGQPQHF TRBV27 . TRBJ1-5 .
TGTGCCAGCTCACCACCTGGCCACGGGGGACTAGCAAGCAATGAGCAGTTCTTC CASSPPGHGGLASNEQFF TRBV18 TRBD2 TRBJ2-1 .
TGTGCCAGCAGCCCGGAGGGCGACGGCTACACCTTC CASSPEGDGYTF TRBV3-1/TRBV3-2 . TRBJ1-2 once
TGTGCCAGCAGCGTAGCTATTGGGACAGGGGGCACCTATGGCTACACCTTC CASSVAIGTGGTYGYTF TRBV9 TRBD1 TRBJ1-2 .
TGTGCCAGCAGTCCCACTGGACTCTATGGCTACACCTTC CASSPTGLYGYTF TRBV6-5 . TRBJ1-2 few
TGTGCCAGCAGCGCCGTCGGGTTAGGGTTCGAAAAACTGTTTTTT CASSAVGLGFEKLFF TRBV9 . TRBJ1-4 .
TGCGCCAGCAGATTTCGGGACGTAGAAGACAAGCAGTACTTC CASRFRDVEDKQYF TRBV5-1 . TRBJ2-7 .
TGTGCCACCAGTGAGTCAGGCTATGGCTACACCTTC CATSESGYGYTF TRBV24-1 . TRBJ1-2 .
TGTGCCAGCAGCCTCCGCCGGACAGGGCTCGAGGGTCAGCCCCAGCATTTT CASSLRRTGLEGQPQHF TRBV28 TRBD1 TRBJ1-5 .
TGTGCCAGCAGTTTTGGTGTGGGGAGCTCCTACGAGCAGTACTTC CASSFGVGSSYEQYF TRBV27 . TRBJ2-7 .
TGTGCCAGCAGCTTAGACCGTGGAGCTTTCTTT CASSLDRGAFF TRBV7-9 . TRBJ1-1 once
TGTGCCAGCAGTTTCCGGGACCCTGACAATGAGCAGTTCTTC CASSFRDPDNEQFF TRBV6-5 . TRBJ2-1 .
TGTGCCAGCAGCTTAGACCGGGTGGCGGATACGCAGTATTTT CASSLDRVADTQYF TRBV11-2 . TRBJ2-3 once
TGTGCCAGCAGCCCCGGGGCAAGCTCCTACAATGAGCAGTTCTTC CASSPGASSYNEQFF TRBV5-4 . TRBJ2-1 .
TGTGCCAGCAGCCGAGAACCCTACGAGCAGTACTTC CASSREPYEQYF TRBV7-9 . TRBJ2-7 once
TGTGCCAGCAGCTTGATCGACATGAACACTGAAGCTTTCTTT CASSLIDMNTEAFF TRBV5-4 . TRBJ1-1 few
TGTGCCAGCAGCCAAGATGGCGGGGGCGTGAACTATGGCTACACCTTC CASSQDGGGVNYGYTF TRBV3-1/TRBV3-2 . TRBJ1-2 .
TGTGCCAGCAGCCAGGGACTAGCGGGAGTTAGCACAGATACGCAGTATTTT CASSQGLAGVSTDTQYF TRBV7-9 TRBD2 TRBJ2-3 .
TGTGCCAGCAGTTCGACAGGAGCGTACAATCAGCCCCAGCATTTT CASSSTGAYNQPQHF TRBV7-9 . TRBJ1-5 .
TGTGCCAGCCACACGGGGTTTAAAGAGACCCAGTACTTC CASHTGFKETQYF TRBV5-8 . TRBJ2-5 .
TGTGCCAGCAGTTTAGAGGTTAGGGTACAAGGCTACACCTTC CASSLEVRVQGYTF TRBV28 . TRBJ1-2 .
TGTGCCAGCACCCCGTCCGGTAGGACTGGCTACACCTTC CASTPSGRTGYTF TRBV27 . TRBJ1-2 .
TGCGCCAGCAGCCAGGGGATCAGGGACGGCAATGGCCACACCTTC CASSQGIRDGNGHTF TRBV4-3 . TRBJ1-2 .
TGTGCCAGCAGTTGGATAGCTCTCCAGACAGATACGCAGTATTTT CASSWIALQTDTQYF TRBV5-5 . TRBJ2-3 .
TGTGCCAGCAGTGAAATGGGGCCCACAGTCGGCAATCAGCCCCAGCATTTT CASSEMGPTVGNQPQHF TRBV2 . TRBJ1-5 .
TGTGCCAGCAGTCTAGCGGGATTGAACACCGGGGAGCTGTTTTTT CASSLAGLNTGELFF TRBV28 TRBD2 TRBJ2-2 .
TGTGCCAGCAGTGTGCCCGGACAGGGTATGAACACTGAAGCTTTCTTT CASSVPGQGMNTEAFF TRBV28 TRBD1 TRBJ1-1 .
TGTGCCAGCAGCCCCGGACAGGGGGATCGTGAGCAGTTCTTC CASSPGQGDREQFF TRBV7-3 TRBD1 TRBJ2-1 many
TGTGCCAGCAGCCCGATGGGCCCAGGCACTGGGGCCAACGTCCTGACTTTC CASSPMGPGTGANVLTF TRBV7-2 . TRBJ2-6 .
TGCGCCAGCAGCCAAGTCTTCGGGGGTAGAAATCAGCCCCAGCATTTT CASSQVFGGRNQPQHF TRBV4-1 . TRBJ1-5 .
TGTGCCAGCAGCTTGGGACTAGCAGTAGATGTGGAGCTGTTTTTT CASSLGLAVDVELFF TRBV11-1 TRBD2 TRBJ2-2 .
TGTGCCAGCAAGGAAGGGACCGAGTACGAAAAACTGTTTTTT CASKEGTEYEKLFF TRBV28 . TRBJ1-4 .
TGTGCCAGCTCACCGAAGACAGGGGTCGAGCAGTACTTC CASSPKTGVEQYF TRBV18 TRBD1 TRBJ2-7 .
TGTGCCAGCAGTTCCGGGACAGGGGTCGCTGAAGCTTTCTTT CASSSGTGVAEAFF TRBV6-5 TRBD1 TRBJ1-1 .
TGTGCCAGCAGCCAAGATGGGATTGCTCGTGGCTACACCTTC CASSQDGIARGYTF TRBV3-1/TRBV3-2 . TRBJ1-2 .
TGTGCCTGGGACAGGGCCACTAATGAAAAACTGTTTTTT CAWDRATNEKLFF TRBV30 TRBD1 TRBJ1-4 .
TGTGCCAGCAGTCACGGGGCGGGAGACAATGAGCAGTTCTTC CASSHGAGDNEQFF TRBV11-2 TRBD2 TRBJ2-1 .
TGTGCCAGCAGCGCCGGACTAGCGGGGGACTCCTACGAGCAGTACTTC CASSAGLAGDSYEQYF TRBV5-4 TRBD2 TRBJ2-7 .
TGTGCCAGCACTCAGGACAGTGGCTACGAGCAGTACTTC CASTQDSGYEQYF TRBV12-3/TRBV12-4 . TRBJ2-7 .
TGTGCCAGCAGTTACTCAGGGGGCGAAGTCGACACTGAAGCTTTCTTT CASSYSGGEVDTEAFF TRBV6-5 TRBD1 TRBJ1-1 .
TGTGCCAGCAGTGTTTTGCCAGCCGCGAACACCGGGGAGCTGTTTTTT CASSVLPAANTGELFF TRBV2 . TRBJ2-2 .
TGTGCTAGCACCCCGGACAGGGGGCAGACCGGGGAGCTGTTTTTT CASTPDRGQTGELFF TRBV2 TRBD1 TRBJ2-2 .
TGTGCCAGCAGTTCGACAGGGAATCAGCCCCAGCATTTT CASSSTGNQPQHF TRBV12-3/TRBV12-4 TRBD1 TRBJ1-5 .
TGTGCCACCAGTGATGATACAGGGTACGAGCAGTACTTC CATSDDTGYEQYF TRBV24-1 . TRBJ2-7 .